Following are 27 T cell receptor beta chains from one sample sequenced in a study of CD8 T cells in Susac syndrome. Reverse transcription of about 0.5 to 1 ug RNA used random hexamers. Each CDR3 protein gets one entry after TCRdb re-called the immunoSEQ multiplex PCR reads with MiXCR. The repertoire holds 190,000 or so distinct CDR3 sequences, with 90% to 95% as singletons. Sequencing was performed on CD4+ T cells from PBMCs. The receptor source for this set is a human donor with multiple sclerosis.

The J gene is TRBJ2-7, the V gene TRBV3-1, with 8 bases fitting TRBD1. The CDR3 runs 12 residues. V lost 1 base, J lost 11 bases, and 4 bases stayed unmatched. The V gene's germline CDR1 is LGHDT and CDR2 YNNKEL (reference sequence). CDR3 sequence (DNA): TGTGCCAGCAGCCAAGGCCAGGGGGCGAAGTACTTC. It specifies CASSQGQGAKYF.

This chain links TRBV9 with TRBJ2-3; D is unresolved. Trimming removed 0 bases from V and 4 bases from J, with 12 bases in between. Germline CDR1 and CDR2: SGDLS and YYNGEE. This CDR3 has 15 residues. CDR3 DNA sequence: TGTGCCAGCAGCGTAGGGCGGAGCCAGGCAGATACGCAGTATTTT. This codes for CASSVGRSQADTQYF.

The V call is TRBV24-1, the J call TRBJ2-1; D remains ambiguous. Germline loops: CDR1 KGHDR, CDR2 SFDVKD. The CDR3 is made up of 12 amino acids. V was shortened by 1 base and J by 8 bases, with 5 bases between the two germline ends. The chain's CDR3 is CATSDLRDEQFF. In DNA form, the CDR3 reads TGTGCCACCAGTGATTTAAGGGATGAGCAGTTCTTC.

The J gene is TRBJ2-5, the V gene TRBV29-1, with 13 positions matching TRBD2. The CDR3 has 13 residues. V trimming: 6 bases; J trimming: 7 bases; junction bases outside the gene matches: 5. CDR1 SQVTM and CDR2 ANQGSEA come from the germline V gene. This chain's CDR3 is CSVGTSGIATQYF. CDR3 sequence (DNA): TGCAGCGTCGGGACTAGCGGGATCGCGACCCAGTACTTC.

The chain couples TRBV3-1 to TRBJ1-2; no firm D call. CDR1 is LGHDT, CDR2 YNNKEL, per germline (reference sequence). The CDR3 has 13 amino acids. The V and J ends lost 4 bases and 8 bases respectively, with 14 bases between them. CDR3 DNA sequence: TGTGCCAGCAGCCGCCAAGCCGGCGAAGGCTACACCTTC. This gives the protein CASSRQAGEGYTF.

This clonotype occurred a few times. The chain carries TRBV7-8 and TRBJ2-7; 10 bases line up with TRBD2. Germline assignment: CDR1 SGHVS and CDR2 FQNEAQ. The CDR3 runs 13 residues. V lost 5 bases and J lost 6; bases outside the gene matches: 4. The CDR3 spells CASSPSGSGEQYF. The CDR3 DNA reads TGTGCCAGCAGCCCTAGCGGGAGTGGCGAGCAGTACTTC.

The chain couples TRBV24-1 to TRBJ2-1, with 10 bases that match TRBD2. Germline values: CDR1 KGHDR, CDR2 SFDVKD. V shed 4 bases, J shed 9 bases, and the junction held 8 bases outside the gene matches. This CDR3 comprises 15 residues. The CDR3 sequence: CATSETSGWVIEQFF. The CDR3 bases are TGTGCCACCAGTGAGACTAGCGGGTGGGTTATTGAGCAGTTCTTC.

The chain joins TRBV5-1 to TRBJ1-2; 9 positions match TRBD1. Germline values: CDR1 SGHRS, CDR2 YFSETQ. The CDR3 consists of 13 residues. The V and J ends lost 8 bases and 5 bases, in that order; junction bases with no gene match: 7. The CDR3 DNA reads as TGCGCCAGGCTACGGGACAGGGCGTATGGCTACACCTTC. Its translation is CARLRDRAYGYTF.

The chain employs TRBV20-1 and TRBJ2-3; D perhaps matches TRBD2 (6 bases). The CDR3 is 14 amino acids. V lost 3 bases and J lost 3, with 13 bases in between. Germline CDR1 is DFQATT and CDR2 is SNEGSKA (reference sequence). DNA for the CDR3: TGCAGTGCTAGGACAGCGGGTAATACAGATACGCAGTATTTT. Amino acid sequence: CSARTAGNTDTQYF.

The gene calls are TRBV15 and TRBJ2-4, with a tentative D call TRBD2 (6 bases). Trimming took off 4 bases at V and 0 bases at J, with 10 bases between the two ends. This CDR3 is 15 amino acids long. CDR1 is LNHNV and CDR2 is YYDKDF in the germline V gene (reference sequence). Here the CDR3 reads CATSMWDLAKNIQYF. The CDR3 nucleotides are TGTGCCACCAGCATGTGGGACTTAGCCAAAAACATTCAGTACTTC.

Here the CDR3 reads CASSPLTGGVQPQHF. The CDR3 DNA is TGTGCCAGCAGTCCATTAACAGGGGGCGTTCAGCCCCAGCATTTT. The chain is built from TRBV12-3 or TRBV12-4 and TRBJ1-5; 9 nucleotides match TRBD1. The CDR3 has 15 amino acids. The J segment lost 6 bases and the V segment lost 5 bases, leaving 8 bases of the junction unmatched.

The chain couples TRBV9 to TRBJ2-5; D remains unclear. V gave up 0 bases and J gave up 2 bases, with 5 bases separating them. From germline, CDR1 is SGDLS and CDR2 YYNGEE. This CDR3 region has 13 residues. CDR3 amino acids: CASSVGRQETQYF. The CDR3 DNA sequence: TGTGCCAGCAGCGTAGGACGACAAGAGACCCAGTACTTC.

This chain connects TRBV9 to TRBJ2-3; 10 nucleotides line up with TRBD2. With 0 bases clipped from V and 4 bases from J, the junction kept 8 bases outside the gene matches. This CDR3 has 17 residues. Germline CDR1 SGDLS, CDR2 YYNGEE. Written as DNA, the CDR3 is TGTGCCAGCAGCGTAGTGTCTAGCGGGAGTGTTGCAGATACGCAGTATTTT. Translating it yields CASSVVSSGSVADTQYF.

The genes are TRBV5-1 and TRBJ2-1, with TRBD2 identical over 13 bases. Germline CDR1 reads SGHRS; CDR2 reads YFSETQ. V lost 7 bases and J lost 0; bases outside the gene matches: 7. The CDR3 extends over 17 amino acids. As DNA, the CDR3 is TGCGCCAGCGGCACTAGCGGGAGGGGTAGCTCCTACAATGAGCAGTTCTTC. As protein: CASGTSGRGSSYNEQFF.

This clonotype appeared a single time. The chain couples TRBV9 to TRBJ2-6; D uncertain. This CDR3 region has 14 residues. V gave up 5 bases and J gave up 0 bases, with 6 bases separating them. Germline lookup yields CDR1 SGDLS and CDR2 YYNGEE. CDR3 nucleotide sequence: TGTGCCAGCAGACAAGACTCTGGGGCCAACGTCCTGACTTTC. The encoded protein is CASRQDSGANVLTF.

This chain connects TRBV24-1 to TRBJ1-2; D is uncertain. CDR3 length: 11 residues. V lost 7 bases to trimming and J lost 8 bases, with 10 bases between them. CDR1 KGHDR and CDR2 SFDVKD come from the germline V gene. CDR3 in amino acids: CATSQSGGYTF. CDR3 sequence (DNA): TGTGCCACCAGCCAATCCGGGGGCTACACCTTC.

The V and J genes are TRBV20-1 and TRBJ2-7; D is possibly TRBD2 (5 bases). V was shortened by 6 bases and J by 3 bases, with 18 bases between the two germline ends. This CDR3 is 14 amino acids long. Germline V lookup: CDR1 DFQATT, CDR2 SNEGSKA (reference sequence). CDR3 protein: CSAQLAGRIYEQYF. CDR3 in DNA: TGCAGTGCCCAATTGGCGGGTCGTATCTACGAGCAGTACTTC.

V and J are TRBV4-1 and TRBJ2-1; D is undetermined. The CDR3 covers 14 residues. Germline V gene lookup returns CDR1 MGHRA and CDR2 YSYEKL. V was trimmed by 4 bases and J by 6 bases, leaving 13 bases between them. The CDR3 region is CASSRPVGPNEQFF. The CDR3 DNA follows: TGCGCCAGCAGCCGCCCCGTCGGCCCCAATGAGCAGTTCTTC.

The J gene is TRBJ2-5, the V gene TRBV20-1; 8 bases are a match to TRBD2. Per germline, CDR1 DFQATT and CDR2 SNEGSKA (reference sequence). CDR3 size: 14 residues. The V and J ends lost 5 bases and 2 bases, in that order; junction bases with no gene match: 7. CDR3 region: CSAQKTSAQETQYF. CDR3 coding DNA: TGCAGTGCTCAGAAGACTAGCGCACAAGAGACCCAGTACTTC.

The chain links TRBV24-1 to TRBJ2-1; TRBD2 agrees at 7 bases. Germline values: CDR1 KGHDR, CDR2 SFDVKD. The CDR3 is made up of 13 amino acids. V shed 7 bases and J 8 bases; nucleotides not matched to a gene: 7. CDR3 nucleotide sequence: TGTGCCACCAGGAGCGGGACGAGGGATGAGCAGTTCTTC. Protein: CATRSGTRDEQFF.

The V call is TRBV29-1, the J call TRBJ2-7; D call uncertain. V was cut by 6 bases and J by 2 bases, with 14 bases left in between. This CDR3 contains 13 residues. Germline V CDR1 and CDR2: SQVTM, ANQGSEA. The CDR3 coding sequence is TGCAGCGTGAAAGATTACAGAACCTACGAGCAGTACTTC. As protein: CSVKDYRTYEQYF.

This chain uses TRBV29-1 with TRBJ2-5; D unclear. In germline, CDR1 is SQVTM, CDR2 ANQGSEA. Trimming removed 4 bases from V and 5 bases from J, with 5 bases in between. The CDR3 has 10 residues. Written as DNA, the CDR3 is TGCAGCGTTGTGATGGAGACCCAGTACTTC. This translates into CSVVMETQYF.

This clonotype was counted once. V and J are TRBV7-6 and TRBJ2-5; D might be TRBD1 or TRBD2, each matching 5 bases. The CDR3 runs to 15 residues. V was trimmed by 5 bases and J by 9 bases, leaving 22 bases between them. CDR1 and CDR2 (germline): SGHVS, FNYEAQ. CDR3 amino acids: CASSPLGGRAEAQYF. The CDR3 nucleotides read TGTGCCAGCAGCCCTCTTGGGGGACGGGCTGAGGCCCAGTACTTC.

In DNA form, the CDR3 reads TGTGCCTGGACCCTAGGTCCGAGAAGGCAGTTCTTC. It translates to CAWTLGPRRQFF. V is TRBV30 and J is TRBJ2-1; D not resolved. Trimming cost V 4 bases and J 12 bases, with 16 bases left between them. Germline CDR1 is GTSNPN and CDR2 is SVGIG (reference sequence). There are 12 residues in the CDR3.

This clonotype was detected only once. This sequence joins TRBV3-1 and TRBJ1-2; D gene uncertain. This CDR3 has 14 residues. In germline, CDR1 is LGHDT, CDR2 YNNKEL (reference sequence). V lost 4 bases and J 3 bases, leaving 12 bases between the germline ends. The CDR3: CASSLQEGHYGYTF. The CDR3 coding sequence is TGTGCCAGCAGCCTACAAGAAGGCCACTATGGCTACACCTTC. The variable domain in full, completed from reference TRBV3-1 and TRBJ1-2, reads DTAVSQTPKYLVTQMGNDKSIKCEQNLGHDTMYWYKQDSKKFLKIMFSYNNKELIINETVPNRFSPKSPDKAHLNLHINSLELGDSAVYFCASSLQEGHYGYTFGSGTRLTVV.

The rearrangement uses TRBV30 and TRBJ1-5; possibly TRBD1 for D (5 bases). Germline V gives CDR1 GTSNPN, CDR2 SVGIG (reference sequence). V was shortened by 2 bases and J by 1 base, with 6 bases between the two germline ends. The CDR3 is 13 residues long. The CDR3 region is CAWSRGSNQPQHF. Here the CDR3 DNA reads TGTGCCTGGAGTAGGGGAAGCAATCAGCCCCAGCATTTT. The variable domain in full, with the rest retrieved from reference TRBV30 and TRBJ1-5, is SQTIHQWPATLVQPVGSPLSLECTVEGTSNPNLYWYRQAAGRGLQLLFYSVGIGQISSEVPQNLSASRPQDRQFILSSKKLLLSDSGFYLCAWSRGSNQPQHFGDGTRLSIL.

This sequence joins TRBV27 and TRBJ2-5, with 7 nucleotides matching TRBD2. The CDR3 runs 15 residues. The germline V gene encodes CDR1 MNHEY and CDR2 SMNVEV (reference sequence). V trimming: 6 bases; J trimming: 5 bases; junction bases outside the gene matches: 12. The CDR3 DNA is TGTGCCAGCAGACAACCCGGACTAGAACGCGAGACCCAGTACTTC. It translates to CASRQPGLERETQYF.